This T cell receptor (beta chain) was sequenced in a study of blood T cell repertoires in COVID-19. Study-level information: COVID-19 samples, acute and convalescent, were from the United States, Italy and Spain. In each case, the material was cDNA or gDNA derived from T cells, B-cell-depleted T cells, or PBMCs.

CDR1 is LNHNV and CDR2 is YYDKDF in the germline V gene (reference sequence). V shed 5 bases and J 0 bases; nucleotides not matched to a gene: 16. The CDR3 covers 20 residues. The repertoire was sequenced with immunoSEQ multiplex PCR; TCRdb's copy has only in-frame clones and lacks some. The repertoire holds fewer than 200,000 clones, with around 79% as singletons. The material sequenced was peripheral blood. This clonotype originated in an older woman with acute or convalescent COVID-19. The chain carries TRBV15 and TRBJ2-3; 11 bases align to TRBD2. CDR3 nucleotide sequence: TGTGCCACCAGCTCCCCCTCCGGGACTAGCGGAACCCCGAGCACAGATACGCAGTATTTT. Protein sequence: CATSSPSGTSGTPSTDTQYF.